The 8 T cell receptor beta chains listed next were all sequenced from one sample in a study of blood T cell repertoires in COVID-19. Here immunoSEQ multiplex PCR was the method, and the copy in TCRdb shows in-frame clones only, minus some. This repertoire shows hundreds of thousands of clones, roughly nine tenths found once; its top ten account for under 0.9%. The sample taken for sequencing was peripheral blood. All receptors derive from a man between 40 and 49 years old with acute or convalescent COVID-19.

The V and J genes are TRBV15 and TRBJ1-1, with D uncertain. The CDR3 is 14 residues long. Germline V CDR1 and CDR2: LNHNV, YYDKDF (reference sequence). The V end was cut by 5 bases, the J end by 0 bases, with 10 bases between. CDR3 in DNA: TGTGCCACCAGCGGTGGCCCGCTGAACACTGAAGCTTTCTTT. Translation gives CATSGGPLNTEAFF.

This clone has a handful of counts. The V gene is TRBV5-1, the J gene TRBJ2-1, with 9 bases identical to TRBD1. V lost 4 bases, J lost 0 bases, and 5 bases stayed unmatched. Germline loops: CDR1 SGHRS, CDR2 YFSETQ. CDR3 length equals 16 residues. The CDR3 DNA follows: TGCGCCAGCAGCGACCGGGGACAGGGCTCCTACAATGAGCAGTTCTTC. Protein sequence: CASSDRGQGSYNEQFF.

The chain carries TRBV10-2 and TRBJ1-3; 7 bases are a match to TRBD1. Trimming took 5 bases from V and 0 from J; bases not matched to a gene: 4. This CDR3 is 15 amino acids long. The germline V gene has CDR1 WSHSY and CDR2 SAAADI. In nucleotides, the CDR3 is TGCGCCAGCAGTCTCCAGGGGGGCTCTGGAAACACCATATATTTT. Translated, it gives CASSLQGGSGNTIYF.

This clone was seen just once. The V and J genes are TRBV10-3 and TRBJ2-2; 9 bases map to TRBD2. V lost 0 bases to trimming and J lost 5 bases; unmatched junction nucleotides: 13. CDR3 size: 19 residues. Germline CDR1 is ENHRY and CDR2 is SYGVKD. DNA for the CDR3: TGTGCCATCAGTGAGTCTCGGGGGAAGCGGGGGGAGAAGACCGGGGAGCTGTTTTTT. As protein: CAISESRGKRGEKTGELFF.

The V gene is TRBV28, the J gene TRBJ1-6; D is unclear. CDR3 length: 16 residues. CDR1 MDHEN and CDR2 SYDVKM come from the germline V gene. The V end was cut by 1 base, the J end by 1 base, with 8 bases between. CDR3 sequence (DNA): TGTGCCAGCAGTTTATCCGGGGAGTCCTATAATTCACCCCTCCACTTT. This sequence encodes CASSLSGESYNSPLHF.

The J gene is TRBJ2-6, the V gene TRBV5-1; TRBD1 agrees at 7 bases. This CDR3 comprises 14 residues. The germline CDR1 and CDR2 sequences are SGHRS and YFSETQ. V shed 4 bases and J 7 bases; nucleotides not matched to a gene: 5. CDR3 in DNA: TGCGCCAGCAGCCCCGGGACAGCCGCCAACGTCCTGACTTTC. Translation: CASSPGTAANVLTF.

This clone was seen just once. This chain joins TRBV5-4 and TRBJ2-2, with D possibly TRBD2 on 7 matching bases. This CDR3 is built from 14 residues. The germline gives CDR1 SGHNT, CDR2 YYREEE (reference sequence). V lost 0 bases, J lost 7 bases, and 10 bases lay in between. This CDR3 is CASSLEGGIGELFF. CDR3 coding DNA: TGTGCCAGCAGCTTGGAGGGGGGGATCGGGGAGCTGTTTTTT. The full variable domain, rest sourced from reference TRBV5-4 and TRBJ2-2, is ETGVTQSPTHLIKTRGQQVTLRCSSQSGHNTVSWYQQALGQGPQFIFQYYREEENGRGNFPPRFSGLQFPNYSSELNVNALELDDSALYLCASSLEGGIGELFFGEGSRLTVL.

The chain recombines TRBV5-1 with TRBJ2-7, with D unclear. V gave up 0 bases and J gave up 4 bases, with 11 bases separating them. The CDR3 length is 14 residues. CDR1 and CDR2 (germline): SGHRS, YFSETQ. Written as DNA, the CDR3 is TGCGCCAGCAGCTTGGGTCACACCTTTTACGAGCAGTACTTC. This gives the protein CASSLGHTFYEQYF.